In this sample, the clone carrying this TCR beta chain turned up once. Libraries were prepared by immunoSEQ multiplex PCR; TCRdb keeps only in-frame clonotypes and omits some of them. In the table there are some 52,000 clones, roughly 75% of which are singletons. This sample stems from a study of PD-L1 blockade in urothelial cancer. Background on the study: Of some 29 patients, around 25 were males with bladder-origin urothelial cancer.

V shed 8 bases, J shed 2 bases, and the junction held 7 bases outside the gene matches. CDR3 length: 14 amino acids. The V gene's germline CDR1 is MNHNS and CDR2 SASEGT. As to time point: pretreatment peripheral blood. The source material was PBMCs, sampled around atezolizumab (anti-PD-L1) treatment. The source of this sequence is a man between 65 and 85 years old with urothelial cancer. The genes are TRBV6-1 and TRBJ2-3, with 7 bases that match TRBD2. CDR3 sequence: CASLTGLPTDTQYF. CDR3 coding DNA: TGTGCCAGCCTAACGGGACTACCCACAGATACGCAGTATTTT.